This TCR beta chain was identified during a study of CD8 T cells in Susac syndrome. While CD8+ and CD4+ T cells were isolated negatively, TEMRA cells were enriched by FACS. The table lists this clonotype with a count of one. An amount of RNA that ranged from roughly 0.45 to 1 ug was reverse transcribed with random hexamers. The immunoSEQ assay covered 54 Vbeta and 13 Jbeta segments for CDR3. From the immunoSEQ multiplex PCR reads, TCRdb called clonotypes with MiXCR, one entry per CDR3 protein. The sample holds some 200,000 distinct CDR3 sequences, about 94% seen once. Trimming shortened V by 10 bases and J by 4 bases, and 16 bases separated the two germline ends. This CDR3 has 14 residues.

Sequenced: CD4+ T cells from PBMCs. The TCR originated in a human donor in good health. The gene calls are TRBV12-3 or TRBV12-4 and TRBJ2-2; possibly TRBD2 for D (6 bases). CDR3 coding DNA: TGTGCCACCACGGGAGAAAGAGTCACCGGGGAGCTGTTTTTT. Translation: CATTGERVTGELFF.